This TCR beta chain was found in a study of blood T cells in healthy people across ages. This clonotype was picked up a small number of times. Its target is unknown. Using a J-beta primer mix together with a sample-barcoded 5' primer, a second PCR was run for roughly 6 to 11 cycles. Each of the cDNA molecules was tagged by a template-switch adaptor with 12 random nucleotides. One entry per CDR3 protein results from TCRdb running MiXCR on the 5' RACE reads. The table has about 1.5 million distinct CDR3 sequences, approximately 38% seen once; the top ten hold roughly 7.9%. This CDR3 contains 15 residues. The germline gives CDR1 SEHNR, CDR2 FQNEAQ (reference sequence). V lost 4 bases to trimming and J lost 8 bases, with 20 bases between them. Whole-study findings and limits: Unsorted PBMCs prevented conclusive naive versus antigen-experienced comparison. Estimates of total diversity, which came from one million sequenced T cells, were considered to be underestimates. Among T cells, TCR beta diversity per million cells dropped roughly linearly as age rose.

The chain recombines TRBV7-9 with TRBJ1-2, with D perhaps TRBD1 (6 bases). The receptor's source is a young woman in good health. The sequenced sample was blood. The CDR3 loop is CASSYYRDPTGGYTF. Here the CDR3 DNA reads TGTGCCAGCAGCTATTACAGGGATCCAACAGGGGGCTACACCTTC.